The TCR beta chain described here comes from a study of early T cells in non-severe SARS-CoV-2 infection. Individual cDNA molecules received unique molecular identifiers. One entry per CDR3 protein, called by TCRdb with MiXCR from the 5' RACE reads. The repertoire holds about 61,000 distinct CDR3 sequences, with 11% as singletons. CDR3 length: 14 amino acids. Deletions cut 0 bases from V and 6 bases from J, with 11 bases between. From germline, CDR1 is SGDLS and CDR2 YYNGEE. This receptor was obtained from an adult who was a healthcare worker with PCR-confirmed SARS-CoV-2 infection or an uninfected control (not recorded which). Sequencing was done on a sample of whole blood. The chain is built from TRBV9 and TRBJ2-3; D might be TRBD2 (6 bases). CDR3: CASSVAPSDDTQYF. CDR3 coding DNA: TGTGCCAGCAGCGTAGCCCCTAGCGATGATACGCAGTATTTT.